Shown below are 23 T cell receptor beta chains from a single sample sequenced in a study of radiotherapy plus CTLA-4 blockade in lung cancer. Libraries were prepared by immunoSEQ multiplex PCR; TCRdb keeps only in-frame clonotypes and omits some of them. The sample gives almost 55,000 clones, roughly 84% of which show up once; 3.2% is in the top ten. Source: peripheral blood, taken from a patient treated with radiotherapy plus ipilimumab. The source of these receptors is a human donor with non-small cell lung cancer who had a partial response to radiotherapy plus ipilimumab.

The V call is TRBV5-1, the J call TRBJ2-3; 7 bases align to TRBD2. The CDR3 length is 16 residues. Unmatched junction bases numbered 13, after V lost 9 bases and J lost 0 bases. The V gene's germline CDR1 is SGHRS and CDR2 YFSETQ. The CDR3 region has the DNA TGCGCCACTAAAATGCTAGCGGCGTCTAGCACAGATACGCAGTATTTT. Translating gives CATKMLAASSTDTQYF.

This chain joins TRBV2 and TRBJ2-5; D possibly corresponds to TRBD1 (6 bases). Germline V gives CDR1 SNHLY, CDR2 FYNNEI. The ends were cut back, 8 bases at V and 2 bases at J, with 15 bases in the middle. The CDR3 loop spans 14 amino acids. The CDR3 nucleotides are TGTGCCAGCCAAAAGACAGGCGGACAAGAGACCCAGTACTTC. As protein: CASQKTGGQETQYF. Complete variable domain (other parts from reference TRBV2 and TRBJ2-5): EPEVTQTPSHQVTQMGQEVILRCVPISNHLYFYWYRQILGQKVEFLVSFYNNEISEKSEIFDDQFSVERPDGSNFTLKIRSTKLEDSAMYFCASQKTGGQETQYFGPGTRLLVL.

The chain combines TRBV4-2 with TRBJ1-2; possibly TRBD1 for D (5 bases). This CDR3 region has 14 residues. The V end lost 0 bases, the J end lost 2 bases, and 7 bases lay between the germline ends. In germline, CDR1 is LGHNA, CDR2 YNFKEQ. This CDR3 is CASSQEGGNYGYTF. The CDR3 nucleotides are TGTGCCAGCAGCCAAGAGGGGGGGAACTATGGCTACACCTTC.

V is TRBV9 and J is TRBJ2-1; 7 nucleotides line up with TRBD2. Trimming at V came to 5 bases and at J to 0 bases, leaving 8 bases not matched to a gene. This CDR3 is 16 amino acids long. Germline V gene sequence: CDR1 SGDLS, CDR2 YYNGEE. CDR3 sequence (DNA): TGTGCCAGCAGTGTGGGGGGGAAGCGCTCCTACAATGAGCAGTTCTTC. It yields the protein CASSVGGKRSYNEQFF.

The chain couples TRBV5-4 to TRBJ2-2, with 7 positions matching TRBD1. The V and J ends lost 4 bases and 4 bases, in that order; junction bases with no gene match: 10. The CDR3 loop spans 16 amino acids. CDR1 SGHNT and CDR2 YYREEE come from the germline V gene (reference sequence). The CDR3 reads CASSPPTGVVTGELFF. CDR3 sequence (DNA): TGTGCCAGCAGCCCTCCTACAGGGGTGGTCACCGGGGAGCTGTTTTTT.

This clone appeared once. V gene TRBV5-1 combines with J gene TRBJ2-3; 8 positions agree with TRBD2. The ends lost 4 bases at V and 2 bases at J; junction bases unmatched: 9. Germline assignment: CDR1 SGHRS and CDR2 YFSETQ. The CDR3 runs to 16 residues. This chain's CDR3 is CASSTTGLAPTDTQYF. CDR3 DNA: TGCGCCAGCAGCACCACAGGACTAGCCCCCACAGATACGCAGTATTTT.

This rearrangement joins TRBV11-1 to TRBJ1-2; D not certain. Between the trimmed V and J ends, which lost 0 bases and 3 bases, there was a span of 8 bases. CDR3 size: 14 residues. The germline gives CDR1 SGHAT, CDR2 FQDESV (reference sequence). Written as DNA, the CDR3 is TGTGCCAGCAGCTTAGCGAGTCGGGACTATGGCTACACCTTC. Translation gives CASSLASRDYGYTF.

This clone came up once. The CDR3 loop is CSVRTGAAYNEQFF. The CDR3 region has the DNA TGCAGCGTTCGGACAGGGGCGGCCTACAATGAGCAGTTCTTC. V is TRBV29-1 and J is TRBJ2-1; 9 bases match TRBD1. Germline V gene lookup returns CDR1 SQVTM and CDR2 ANQGSEA. Trimming cost V 5 bases and J 2 bases; bases outside gene matches: 4. This CDR3 region has 14 residues.

The gene calls are TRBV19 and TRBJ2-3; D is possibly TRBD2 (5 bases). Looked up from germline, CDR1 is LNHDA and CDR2 is SQIVND (reference sequence). The CDR3 consists of 13 residues. The V gene lost 6 bases and the J gene lost 3 bases, with 10 bases spanning the gap. CDR3 amino acids: CASSRDGTDTQYF. The CDR3 DNA reads as TGTGCCAGTAGCCGGGATGGGACAGATACGCAGTATTTT.

This chain uses TRBV18 with TRBJ2-7; D unclear. In germline, CDR1 is KGHSH, CDR2 LQKENI. With 5 bases removed from V and 0 bases from J, the gap between germline ends came to 8 bases. CDR3 length: 13 amino acids. Here the CDR3 reads CASSSSVSYEQYF. In nucleotides, the CDR3 is TGTGCCAGCTCATCTTCCGTCTCCTACGAGCAGTACTTC.

The chain employs TRBV11-1 and TRBJ2-4, with TRBD2 matching 12 bases. The CDR3 consists of 18 residues. CDR1 and CDR2 from the germline V gene are SGHAT and FQDESV (reference sequence). With V trimmed by 5 bases and J by 2 bases, 10 bases remained unmatched. The CDR3 reads CASSHPPSGGATKNIQYF. The CDR3 DNA reads as TGTGCCAGCAGCCACCCCCCTAGCGGGGGGGCAACCAAAAACATTCAGTACTTC.

The chain joins TRBV6-5 to TRBJ2-2, with D uncertain. There are 13 residues in the CDR3. Per the germline V gene, CDR1 is MNHEY and CDR2 is SVGAGI. V was clipped by 6 bases and J by 6 bases, with 11 bases between them. CDR3 coding DNA: TGTGCCAGCAGCCTAAGAATAGCCGGGGAGCTGTTTTTT. It is translated as CASSLRIAGELFF.

A few counts support this clone. This chain links TRBV5-1 with TRBJ1-6, with D possibly being TRBD1 (5 bases). Per the germline V gene, CDR1 is SGHRS and CDR2 is YFSETQ. This CDR3 region has 13 residues. Trimming pared 5 bases from V and 5 bases from J, leaving 8 bases between. The CDR3 bases are TGCGCCAGCAGTGTGACAGATAATTCACCCCTCCACTTT. Translating gives CASSVTDNSPLHF.

This clone was detected once. The chain links TRBV7-9 to TRBJ2-7, with D tentatively TRBD2 (6 bases). Germline CDR1 and CDR2: SEHNR and FQNEAQ (reference sequence). With 0 bases removed from V and 3 bases from J, the gap between germline ends came to 9 bases. The CDR3 is 14 residues long. This CDR3 is CASSLAGGIYEQYF. The CDR3 DNA sequence: TGTGCCAGCAGCTTAGCGGGGGGAATCTACGAGCAGTACTTC.

This clone has only a few counts. This chain links TRBV19 with TRBJ2-5; perhaps TRBD1 as D (5 bases). Germline V gene data show CDR1 as LNHDA and CDR2 as SQIVND (reference sequence). V was trimmed by 6 bases and J by 7 bases, leaving 18 bases between them. The CDR3 sequence is 14 residues long. The CDR3 DNA reads TGTGCCAGTAGCCAGCAGGAACTCCAGGGGACCCAGTACTTC. Translating it yields CASSQQELQGTQYF.

The chain joins TRBV27 to TRBJ2-2; 12 bases agree with TRBD1. This CDR3 has 16 amino acids. The V gene end was trimmed by 6 bases and the J gene end by 2 bases; junction bases not matched to a gene: 4. CDR1 and CDR2 (germline): MNHEY, SMNVEV (reference sequence). The CDR3 coding sequence is TGTGCCAGCAGCTTAGGGACAGGGGGCAACACCGGGGAGCTGTTTTTT. It translates to CASSLGTGGNTGELFF.

The chain combines TRBV5-1 with TRBJ1-1; 7 bases fit TRBD1. Trimming took 5 bases from V and 6 from J; bases not matched to a gene: 10. Germline CDR1 SGHRS, CDR2 YFSETQ. This CDR3 comprises 14 residues. The CDR3, as DNA: TGCGCCAGCAGGAGCCTCGGGACAGTTCCTGAAGCTTTCTTT. Residues: CASRSLGTVPEAFF.

This CDR3 reads CASSQVGGATSGSYEQYF. The CDR3 region has the DNA TGTGCCAGCAGCCAAGTTGGTGGGGCGACTAGCGGCTCCTACGAGCAGTACTTC. J is TRBJ2-7 and V is TRBV4-2, with TRBD2 identical over 9 bases. Germline V gene data show CDR1 as LGHNA and CDR2 as YNFKEQ. The CDR3 covers 18 residues. The V gene end was trimmed by 1 base and the J gene end by 0 bases; junction bases not matched to a gene: 10.

The chain employs TRBV4-3 and TRBJ2-1, with 8 bases lining up with TRBD1. The CDR3 loop spans 14 amino acids. The V segment lost 4 bases and the J segment 7 bases; nucleotides outside the gene matches: 6. The germline CDR1 and CDR2 sequences are LGHNA and YSLEER. The CDR3 DNA reads TGCGCCAGCAGCCTAGGACAGGGAAGTAATGAGCAGTTCTTC. Protein sequence: CASSLGQGSNEQFF.

The chain joins TRBV19 to TRBJ1-5; D might be TRBD1 (6 bases). Germline V lookup: CDR1 LNHDA, CDR2 SQIVND (reference sequence). The CDR3 sequence is 16 residues long. V lost 2 bases to trimming and J lost 2 bases, with 13 bases between them. The CDR3 nucleotides read TGTGCCAGTAGTATAAAACGGTCAGGGGGCAATCAGCCCCAGCATTTT. It encodes CASSIKRSGGNQPQHF.

The chain combines TRBV7-3 with TRBJ1-2; tentative D call: TRBD1 (6 bases). The CDR3 sequence is 13 residues long. Trimming removed 3 bases from V and 4 bases from J, with 9 bases in between. Germline CDR1 is SGHTA and CDR2 is FQGTGA. The CDR3 spells CASSLGHLYGYTF. CDR3 nucleotide sequence: TGTGCCAGCAGCTTGGGACATCTCTATGGCTACACCTTC.

The rearrangement uses TRBV6-1 and TRBJ1-5; 7 nucleotides agree with TRBD1. J was trimmed by 11 bases and V by 6 bases; bases with no gene match: 4. Germline CDR1 and CDR2: MNHNS and SASEGT. The CDR3 length is 11 residues. The CDR3 spells CASRSTGTQHF. In nucleotides, the CDR3 is TGTGCCAGCAGATCGACAGGGACCCAGCATTTT.

CDR3 sequence: CASSFSGNEQFF. In DNA form, the CDR3 reads TGTGCCAGCAGCTTTAGCGGTAATGAGCAGTTCTTC. The chain has TRBV7-8 and TRBJ2-1, with TRBD2 as a possible D gene (6 bases). CDR1 and CDR2 (germline): SGHVS, FQNEAQ. V lost 3 bases, J lost 7 bases, and 7 bases lay in between. The CDR3 runs 12 residues.